Listed below are T cell receptor beta chains from one sample, sequenced in a study of shared clonotypes between healthy human individuals. Method: immunoSEQ multiplex PCR; TCRdb's copy keeps in-frame clones and lacks some. The data contain around 1,000,000 clones, 60% to 80% of them singletons. The sequencing sample was made of memory CD4+ T cells from PBMCs. These receptors all come from a man younger than 35 in good health. Some clones in this sample may be carry-over from other donors' samples. The CDR3 runs from the conserved cysteine through the conserved F or W. A D gene is named only where the DNA matches it firmly. Clone size, where shown, is once, few, many, or a class for clones that have expanded.

size	V	D	J	DNA	CDR3
.	TRBV5-1	TRBD2	TRBJ2-1	TGCGCCAGCAGCTTGGGAGTAGCGGGAGAATTGGATGAGCAGTTCTTC	CASSLGVAGELDEQFF
.	TRBV6-5	.	TRBJ1-1	TGTGCCAGCAGAAATTCTCAGGGGAACACTGAAGCTTTCTTT	CASRNSQGNTEAFF
.	TRBV7-9	.	TRBJ2-7	TGTGCCAGCAGCTTCGGGTCCTACGAGCAGTACTTC	CASSFGSYEQYF
.	TRBV28	.	TRBJ1-2	TGTGCCAGCAGTTTAGCCGGACAGACCTATGGCTACACCTTC	CASSLAGQTYGYTF
few	TRBV7-2	.	TRBJ1-5	TGTGCCAGCAGCTTAGTAGGGCTGGGCAATCAGCCCCAGCATTTT	CASSLVGLGNQPQHF
many	TRBV9	.	TRBJ2-3	TGTGCCAGCAGCGTAGTGGCAGGCACAGATACGCAGTATTTT	CASSVVAGTDTQYF
.	TRBV7-9	.	TRBJ1-2	TGTGCCAGCAGCTTGACAACAGGGCTTGTAAAAGGCTACACCTTC	CASSLTTGLVKGYTF
.	TRBV5-8	.	TRBJ1-1	TGTGCCAGCAGCCGTAGCGGAGGCTTGCGAACTGAAGCTTTCTTT	CASSRSGGLRTEAFF
.	TRBV10-3	TRBD2	TRBJ2-5	TGTGCCATCAGTTCTAGCGGGAGTATGGAGACCCAGTACTTC	CAISSSGSMETQYF
many	TRBV30	TRBD1	TRBJ1-1	TGTGCCTGGTCAGGGGACAGTCTGGCTGAAGCTTTCTTT	CAWSGDSLAEAFF
.	TRBV27	.	TRBJ1-2	TGTGCCAGCAGTCAGACTATCGGACAGAGCCGCCTCTATGGCTACACCTTC	CASSQTIGQSRLYGYTF
.	TRBV7-3	TRBD2	TRBJ2-1	TGTGCCAGCAGCTTATCAAGCGGGAGTTTCAATGAGCAGTTCTTC	CASSLSSGSFNEQFF
.	TRBV18	.	TRBJ2-1	TGTGCCAGCTCACCAACAGAAAGGGTCTCTCAGTTCTTC	CASSPTERVSQFF
.	TRBV10-1	.	TRBJ1-1	TGCGCCAGCAGTGAAGTCTCAGGGGACCTGAACACTGAAGCTTTCTTT	CASSEVSGDLNTEAFF
.	TRBV30	.	TRBJ1-5	TGTGCCTGGAGTGTACGGGCGGATAACAATCAGCCCCAGCATTTT	CAWSVRADNNQPQHF
.	TRBV6-1	TRBD1	TRBJ1-1	TGTGCCAGCATCGAAGGGACAGCGAACACTGAAGCTTTCTTT	CASIEGTANTEAFF
.	TRBV6-1	TRBD1	TRBJ2-1	TGTGCCAGCAGTGTCGACAGGGGGCGGCGGTTCTTC	CASSVDRGRRFF
.	TRBV30	.	TRBJ2-1	TGTGCCTGGAGTGGACAGTACAATGAGCAGTTCTTC	CAWSGQYNEQFF
.	TRBV6-5	.	TRBJ1-1	TGTGCCAGCAGTACGAGAACAGTGAGTGCTTTCTTT	CASSTRTVSAFF
few	TRBV7-2	.	TRBJ1-1	TGTGCCAGCAGGTTCAACACTGAAGCTTTCTTT	CASRFNTEAFF
.	TRBV11-1	TRBD1	TRBJ2-7	TGTGCCAGCAGCCCAAGTGGGACAGGGCCCTACGAGCAGTACTTC	CASSPSGTGPYEQYF
.	TRBV10-1	TRBD1	TRBJ1-5	TGCGCCAGCAGGGAAGGACAGGGGAGTCAGCCCCAGCATTTT	CASREGQGSQPQHF
.	TRBV7-7	.	TRBJ1-2	TGTGCCAGCAGCCAAACCCGCACAGCCCTTGATGGCTACACCTTC	CASSQTRTALDGYTF
few	TRBV14	.	TRBJ2-3	TGTGCCAGCAGCCAAGTAGGCAGGGGTGGATTGGGCACAGATACGCAGTATTTT	CASSQVGRGGLGTDTQYF
.	TRBV7-3	.	TRBJ1-1	TGTGCCAGCAGCTTAGTTTCCCGGACAGTGAACACTGAAGCTTTCTTT	CASSLVSRTVNTEAFF
.	TRBV19	.	TRBJ1-1	TGTGCCAGTGCACGGGGGTCGGCTACTGAAGCTTTCTTT	CASARGSATEAFF
once	TRBV28	TRBD1	TRBJ2-7	TGTGCCAGCAGTTTTCAGGGGGATCGCTACGAGCAGTACTTC	CASSFQGDRYEQYF
few	TRBV5-1	.	TRBJ2-7	TGCGCCAGCAGCTCGGGACTTAAAGACTACGAGCAGTACTTC	CASSSGLKDYEQYF
.	TRBV5-6	TRBD2	TRBJ2-1	TGTGCCAGCAGCTTGGTAGCGGGAGCGATCAGCTACAATGAGCAGTTCTTC	CASSLVAGAISYNEQFF
.	TRBV28	.	TRBJ1-5	TGTGCCAGCAACCGAGGGGGGGGTCGCAATCAGCCCCAGCATTTT	CASNRGGGRNQPQHF
.	TRBV9	TRBD2	TRBJ2-3	TGTGCCAGCAGCCAGGCCTTTGGGCGGGAGACTCGCACAGATACGCAGTATTTT	CASSQAFGRETRTDTQYF
.	TRBV30	TRBD1	TRBJ1-2	TGTGCCTGGAGTGTACAGGGGGCGCGGGGCTACACCTTC	CAWSVQGARGYTF
.	TRBV11-3	.	TRBJ2-3	TGTGCCAGCAGCATCGGAATCACAGATACGCAGTATTTT	CASSIGITDTQYF
.	TRBV5-1	.	TRBJ2-7	TGCGCCAGCAGCCCGCAACCGGGCCCTTCCTACGAGCAGTACTTC	CASSPQPGPSYEQYF
.	TRBV7-8	TRBD2	TRBJ2-7	TGTGCCAGCAGCTTAGCACTAGCGGGAGGGAGCTACGAGCAGTACTTC	CASSLALAGGSYEQYF
.	TRBV28	.	TRBJ2-7	TGTGCCAGTGGAGAGGGGCGGCCTTGGTACTTC	CASGEGRPWYF
.	TRBV29-1	TRBD2	TRBJ2-3	TGCAGCGTTGGGTGGAGCCTAGCGGGCACAGATACGCAGTATTTT	CSVGWSLAGTDTQYF
.	TRBV14	.	TRBJ2-7	TGTGCCAGCAGCCAAGGCCTGAACTCCTACGAGCAGTACTTC	CASSQGLNSYEQYF
.	TRBV4-1	TRBD2	TRBJ2-3	TGCGCCAGCAGCCAAGAATACGCGGGAGACTCCCCTGGCACAGATACGCAGTATTTT	CASSQEYAGDSPGTDTQYF
.	TRBV18	TRBD2	TRBJ2-7	TGTGCCAGCTCACCATATACAGACCCGGGAGGGGTCTACGAGCAGTACTTC	CASSPYTDPGGVYEQYF
.	TRBV28	TRBD2	TRBJ2-2	TGTGCCAGCAGTTTAGGGATAGCGGGACTAGTGCCACCTAAGAACGGGACCGGGGAGCTGTTTTTT	CASSLGIAGLVPPKNGTGELFF
.	TRBV5-1	TRBD1	TRBJ1-4	TGCGCCAGCAGCCTCGACAGGGGGGACGATGAAAAACTGTTTTTT	CASSLDRGDDEKLFF
.	TRBV7-9	.	TRBJ2-1	TGTGCCAGCAGCTTATGGACAGATGAGCAGTTCTTC	CASSLWTDEQFF
once	TRBV5-1	TRBD2	TRBJ2-2	TGCGCCAGCAGCTTGGGACTAGCGGCGAACACCGGGGAGCTGTTTTTT	CASSLGLAANTGELFF
.	TRBV18	TRBD1	TRBJ1-2	TGTGCCAGCTCACCATCACAGGGGAACAGTGGCTACACCTTC	CASSPSQGNSGYTF